A selection of T cell receptor beta chains follows, all from one sample in a study of beta chain features in type 1 diabetes. Using immunoSEQ multiplex PCR, the repertoire was profiled, and TCRdb retains in-frame clones only, with some absent. The sample yields hundreds of thousands of clones, about 16% seen once. Sequencing was done on a sample of naive CD4+ T cells from blood. The origin of the receptors is a man aged 18 to 30 in good health. The CDR3 runs from the conserved cysteine through the conserved F or W. A D gene is named only where the DNA matches it firmly. Expanded clones get a size class; other rows say once, few or many, or leave the size out.

D gene	V gene	J gene	clone size	CDR3 protein	CDR3 DNA
TRBD1	TRBV13	TRBJ1-1	NA	CASSGMDRGAFF	TGTGCCAGCAGCGGAATGGACAGGGGGGCTTTCTTT
NA	TRBV7-9	TRBJ2-3	NA	CASSLRGADTQYF	TGTGCCAGCAGCTTAAGGGGGGCGGATACGCAGTATTTT
NA	TRBV7-9	TRBJ2-1	NA	CASGFGGNEQFF	TGTGCCAGCGGATTTGGGGGGAACGAGCAGTTCTTC
NA	TRBV10-3	TRBJ2-4	few	CASSARTRGSLDIQYF	TGTGCCTCCTCGGCACGGACTAGGGGGTCTCTAGACATTCAGTACTTC
NA	TRBV29-1	TRBJ1-2	few	CSVGRIYGYTF	TGCAGCGTTGGACGGATCTATGGCTACACCTTC
NA	TRBV28	TRBJ2-2	NA	CASSWGNTGELFF	TGTGCCAGCAGTTGGGGGAACACCGGGGAGCTGTTTTTT
NA	TRBV5-1	TRBJ1-4	NA	CASSPGTAREKLFF	TGCGCCAGCAGCCCCGGGACGGCCCGGGAAAAACTGTTTTTT
NA	TRBV6-1	TRBJ1-2	NA	CASSERSYTF	TGTGCCAGCAGTGAAAGAAGCTACACCTTC
NA	TRBV9	TRBJ1-2	few	CASTRGTGGNYGYTF	TGTGCCAGCACCCGAGGTACGGGAGGGAACTATGGCTACACCTTC
TRBD1	TRBV7-6	TRBJ2-7	once	CASSLAMWDRHLYF	TGTGCCAGCAGCTTAGCGATGTGGGACAGACATTTGTACTTC
NA	TRBV11-3	TRBJ2-5	NA	CASSSRGYQETQYF	TGTGCCAGCAGCTCCCGGGGCTACCAAGAGACCCAGTACTTC
NA	TRBV5-4	TRBJ1-1	NA	CASSLVASGTEAFF	TGTGCCAGCAGCTTGGTGGCCAGCGGAACTGAAGCTTTCTTT
NA	TRBV5-4	TRBJ2-5	NA	CASSLVQETQYF	TGTGCCAGCAGCTTGGTCCAAGAGACCCAGTACTTC
TRBD1	TRBV9	TRBJ2-7	NA	CASSVAGTGEYEQYF	TGTGCCAGCAGCGTAGCTGGGACAGGGGAGTACGAGCAGTACTTC
NA	TRBV7-3	TRBJ1-1	NA	CASSPRRPETEAFF	TGTGCCAGCAGCCCTAGGAGGCCGGAAACTGAAGCTTTCTTT
NA	TRBV9	TRBJ2-3	few	CASKLGTSTDTQYF	TGTGCCAGCAAGTTAGGCACTAGCACAGATACGCAGTATTTT
NA	TRBV7-2	TRBJ2-5	few	CASSLTGITETQYF	TGTGCCAGCAGCTTAACGGGGATAACAGAGACCCAGTACTTC
TRBD1	TRBV29-1	TRBJ2-7	few	CSVGRAGQGSYEQYF	TGCAGCGTTGGCCGTGCGGGACAGGGTAGCTACGAGCAGTACTTC
NA	TRBV5-1	TRBJ2-3	few	CASSLVLADTQYF	TGCGCCAGCAGCTTGGTACTAGCAGATACGCAGTATTTT
TRBD1	TRBV19	TRBJ1-1	few	CASRSWTGGFTEAFF	TGTGCCAGTAGATCCTGGACAGGGGGCTTTACTGAAGCTTTCTTT
NA	TRBV4-2	TRBJ2-1	NA	CASSQVAKSHYNEQFF	TGTGCCAGCAGCCAAGTGGCGAAGAGTCATTACAATGAGCAGTTCTTC
NA	TRBV7-2	TRBJ2-7	few	CASSLKGHTSSYEQYF	TGTGCCAGCAGCTTAAAGGGACATACCAGCTCCTACGAGCAGTACTTC